The 19 T cell receptor beta chains listed next were all sequenced from one sample in a study of blood T cell repertoires in COVID-19. Assay: immunoSEQ multiplex PCR; the TCRdb copy retains only in-frame clones and omits some. The sample holds about 140,000 clones; under 85% are singletons and the top ten take roughly 1.6%. Specimen: peripheral blood. Source of these receptors: a human donor in a cohort sampled during active COVID-19.

This clone has only one observation. V usage is TRBV6-2 or TRBV6-3 and J usage is TRBJ2-1; 13 nucleotides agree with TRBD2. Per the germline V gene, CDR1 is MNHEY and CDR2 is SVGEGT. The junction had 3 bases not matched to a gene; V was cut back by 4 bases and J by 9 bases. The CDR3 runs 14 residues. In DNA, the CDR3 is TGTGCCAGCAGTTTCAGACTAGCGGGAGGTGAGCAGTTCTTC. Protein sequence: CASSFRLAGGEQFF.

V is TRBV28 and J is TRBJ2-1; 12 positions match TRBD1. CDR1 is MDHEN and CDR2 is SYDVKM in the germline V gene. This CDR3 region has 16 residues. With 5 bases clipped from V and 7 bases from J, the junction kept 9 bases outside the gene matches. The CDR3 bases are TGTGCCAGCAGTGCCCGGGGACAGGGGGCTTGGAATGAGCAGTTCTTC. It translates to CASSARGQGAWNEQFF.

V and J are TRBV18 and TRBJ1-1; TRBD1 matches 9 bases. Germline V gene lookup returns CDR1 KGHSH and CDR2 LQKENI. The trim removed 2 bases at V and 4 bases at J, leaving 8 bases unmatched. The CDR3 is made up of 16 amino acids. CDR3 nucleotide sequence: TGTGCCAGCTCACCATACGAACAGGGGGCGAGCACTGAAGCTTTCTTT. Translated: CASSPYEQGASTEAFF.

The rearrangement joins TRBV23-1 to TRBJ1-2, with D uncertain. TRBV23-1 is designated an ORF whose function remains uncertain. The CDR3 covers 14 residues. The V end lost 4 bases, the J end lost 3 bases, and 12 bases lay between the germline ends. The DNA for the CDR3 is TGCGCCAGCAGTCGCGTGGTTGAAGACTATGGCTACACCTTC. Its protein product is CASSRVVEDYGYTF.

This chain uses TRBV19 with TRBJ2-1; 9 nucleotides line up with TRBD2. Germline CDR1 and CDR2: LNHDA and SQIVND (reference sequence). V shed 7 bases and J 9 bases; nucleotides not matched to a gene: 10. The CDR3 totals 14 residues. The CDR3 protein is CASNRREGQGEQFF. The DNA for the CDR3 is TGTGCCAGTAATAGGCGGGAGGGCCAGGGTGAGCAGTTCTTC. The variable domain in full, completed from reference TRBV19 and TRBJ2-1, reads DGGITQSPKYLFRKEGQNVTLSCEQNLNHDAMYWYRQDPGQGLRLIYYSQIVNDFQKGDIAEGYSVSREKKESFPLTVTSAQKNPTAFYLCASNRREGQGEQFFGPGTRLTVL.

This chain joins TRBV18 and TRBJ1-6, with 9 bases matching TRBD1. After removal of 5 bases from V and 9 bases from J, the junction contained 11 bases not matched to a gene. The CDR3 consists of 16 residues. The V gene's germline CDR1 is KGHSH and CDR2 LQKENI. CDR3: CASSFRDREPRSPLHF. In DNA, the CDR3 is TGTGCCAGCTCATTCCGGGACAGGGAACCTCGTTCACCCCTCCACTTT.

This clone was recorded only once. V usage is TRBV6-4 and J usage is TRBJ2-1, with 10 positions matching TRBD2. The length of the CDR3 is 15 residues. After removal of 8 bases from V and 4 bases from J, the junction contained 8 bases not matched to a gene. CDR1 is MRHNA and CDR2 is SNTAGT in the germline V gene. CDR3 DNA sequence: TGTGCCAGCCCATGGCTAGCGGGAGTTTACAATGAGCAGTTCTTC. It yields the protein CASPWLAGVYNEQFF.

The chain has TRBV21-1 and TRBJ2-1; the table's D call of TRBD1 was not tested on the DNA. TRBV21-1 has pseudogene status. The CDR3 consists of 15 residues. CDR3 coding DNA: TGTGCCAGCAGGGGGCATTCGAGCTCCTACAATGAGCAGTTCTTC. This codes for CASRGHSSSYNEQFF.

The rearrangement links TRBV30 to TRBJ1-2; TRBD1 aligns across 7 bases. V lost 4 bases and J lost 1; bases outside the gene matches: 6. CDR3 length: 14 residues. From germline, CDR1 is GTSNPN and CDR2 SVGIG (reference sequence). The CDR3 region has the DNA TGTGCCTGGACCAGGACAGGAGGTAACTATGGCTACACCTTC. Translating it yields CAWTRTGGNYGYTF.

This sequence joins TRBV2 and TRBJ2-4; D is ambiguous. There are 13 residues in the CDR3. Per germline, CDR1 SNHLY and CDR2 FYNNEI. V lost 8 bases, J lost 1 base, and 9 bases lay in between. The CDR3, as DNA: TGTGCCAGCTTAGAGATGGCCAAAAACATTCAGTACTTC. Translation: CASLEMAKNIQYF.

This chain links TRBV19 with TRBJ2-2; TRBD1 matches 10 bases. This CDR3 spans 15 amino acids. J was trimmed by 3 bases and V by 5 bases; bases with no gene match: 3. In germline, CDR1 is LNHDA, CDR2 SQIVND (reference sequence). The CDR3 sequence: CASSPGTGDTGELFF. In DNA, the CDR3 is TGTGCCAGTAGTCCCGGGACAGGGGACACCGGGGAGCTGTTTTTT.

This clone has only a few counts. The chain carries TRBV28 and TRBJ2-2; unclear D gene. The germline gives CDR1 MDHEN, CDR2 SYDVKM. V lost 6 bases and J 4 bases, leaving 18 bases between the germline ends. CDR3 length: 16 residues. The CDR3 spells CASSSYRIRSTGELFF. The CDR3 nucleotides read TGTGCCAGCAGCTCTTACCGAATCAGGTCCACCGGGGAGCTGTTTTTT.

This chain uses TRBV5-1 with TRBJ2-1, with D perhaps TRBD2 (5 bases). V dropped 0 bases and J dropped 9 bases, with 10 bases sitting between them. The length of the CDR3 is 13 residues. CDR1 and CDR2 from the germline V gene are SGHRS and YFSETQ. In DNA, the CDR3 is TGCGCCAGCAGCTTGGTTAGCCGGGGTGAGCAGTTCTTC. Its protein is CASSLVSRGEQFF.

This clone was seen a handful of times. V and J are TRBV5-1 and TRBJ2-1, with 13 bases matching TRBD2. The V and J ends lost 3 bases and 0 bases, in that order; junction bases with no gene match: 6. Germline CDR1 is SGHRS and CDR2 is YFSETQ. This CDR3 contains 18 residues. CDR3 DNA sequence: TGCGCCAGCAGCTCGCGGACTAGCGGGGGTTCCTCCTACAATGAGCAGTTCTTC. The encoded protein is CASSSRTSGGSSYNEQFF.

This clone has a single count. The rearrangement uses TRBV7-2 and TRBJ2-5; 7 positions match TRBD1. Trimming took 3 bases from V and 1 from J; bases not matched to a gene: 5. The CDR3 has 15 amino acids. Germline lookup yields CDR1 SGHTA and CDR2 FQGNSA. The CDR3 DNA reads as TGTGCCAGCAGCTTGGTGAGGGGGCCCCAAGAGACCCAGTACTTC. Its protein product is CASSLVRGPQETQYF.

This clone was seen at least ten times. V usage is TRBV7-9 and J usage is TRBJ2-1, with D uncertain. Germline loops: CDR1 SEHNR, CDR2 FQNEAQ (reference sequence). The CDR3 is made up of 16 amino acids. Trimming shortened V by 1 base and J by 2 bases, and 12 bases separated the two germline ends. The DNA for the CDR3 is TGTGCCAGCAGCTTAGTAGTTGGTTTAGCCTACAATGAGCAGTTCTTC. Protein: CASSLVVGLAYNEQFF.

The chain employs TRBV2 and TRBJ1-1, with TRBD1 identical over 8 bases. The CDR3 has 18 amino acids. Trimming cost V 5 bases and J 2 bases; bases outside gene matches: 16. Germline CDR1 and CDR2: SNHLY and FYNNEI. The CDR3 DNA follows: TGTGCCAGCAGTCTTCGCCGGACAGGGAATACGGGAAACACTGAAGCTTTCTTT. It specifies CASSLRRTGNTGNTEAFF.

CDR3 DNA: TGTGCCAGCAGCCCTCGGACTAGCGGAAAAGAGACCCAGTACTTC. It translates to CASSPRTSGKETQYF. The chain recombines TRBV3-1 (or the pseudogene TRBV3-2) with TRBJ2-5; the match to TRBD2 covers 10 bases. The germline gives CDR1 LGHDT, CDR2 YNNKEL (reference sequence). V shed 4 bases and J 3 bases; nucleotides not matched to a gene: 5. This CDR3 is 15 amino acids long.

The rearrangement joins TRBV30 to TRBJ2-4; no reliable D call. Germline CDR1 is GTSNPN and CDR2 is SVGIG (reference sequence). Trimming left V 6 bases short and J 15 bases short, with 15 bases between. The CDR3 is 10 residues long. The CDR3 region has the DNA TGTGCCTGCGTTGACAAGCTTTGGTACTTC. It translates to CACVDKLWYF.